These T cell receptor beta chains were read from a single sample in a study of blood T cell repertoires in COVID-19. Using immunoSEQ multiplex PCR, the repertoire was profiled, and TCRdb retains in-frame clones only, with some absent. The sample records some 120,000 clones, roughly 84% being singletons. Sequencing was carried out using peripheral blood. The receptors derive from a woman aged 70 to 79 with acute or convalescent COVID-19. Both conserved end residues are part of each CDR3. The order of the fields is clone size, D gene, V gene, J gene, CDR3 protein, CDR3 DNA. D genes are given only for firm matches. Clone size is not always given. Where it is, it says once, few, many or a class for expanded clones.

>-|-|TRBV7-3|TRBJ1-1
CASRNRNEAFF
TGTGCCAGCAGAAACAGGAACGAAGCTTTCTTT
>-|-|TRBV19|TRBJ1-5
CASTLSGVPNQPQHF
TGTGCCAGTACCCTGTCGGGTGTCCCCAATCAGCCCCAGCATTTT
>-|TRBD1|TRBV13|TRBJ1-2
CASSSRHQGDYGYTF
TGTGCCAGCAGCTCTAGACACCAGGGGGACTATGGCTACACCTTC
>-|-|TRBV6-1|TRBJ1-5
CASSEALRVEQPQHF
TGTGCCAGCAGTGAAGCGTTGCGGGTTGAACAGCCCCAGCATTTT
>-|TRBD1|TRBV7-9|TRBJ2-2
CASSRIFRTGMNTGELFF
TGTGCCAGCAGCCGGATTTTTCGGACAGGCATGAATACCGGGGAGCTGTTTTTT
>once|TRBD2|TRBV24-1|TRBJ2-5
CATSDFGLADQETQYF
TGTGCCACCAGTGATTTTGGGCTAGCGGACCAAGAGACCCAGTACTTC
>-|-|TRBV3-1/TRBV3-2|TRBJ2-7
CASSLSRDEQYF
TGTGCCAGCAGCCTATCGCGGGACGAGCAGTACTTC
>-|-|TRBV30|TRBJ1-2
CAWSVGEAGYGYTF
TGTGCCTGGAGTGTAGGGGAGGCGGGCTATGGCTACACCTTC
>-|-|TRBV24-1|TRBJ2-2
CATSAGVIRGELFF
TGTGCCACCAGTGCGGGAGTTATACGGGGGGAGCTGTTTTTT
>-|-|TRBV18|TRBJ1-2
CASSPLRDTTNYGYTF
TGTGCCAGCTCACCACTCCGGGACACCACTAACTATGGCTACACCTTC
>-|-|TRBV24-1|TRBJ1-6
CATSVAWEKYNSPLHF
TGTGCCACCAGCGTAGCCTGGGAGAAATATAATTCACCCCTCCACTTT
>-|-|TRBV6-5|TRBJ2-2
CASSYEELTGELFF
TGTGCCAGCAGTTACGAGGAGCTTACCGGGGAGCTGTTTTTT
>-|-|TRBV3-1/TRBV3-2|TRBJ2-7
CASSRARGTNEQYF
TGTGCCAGCAGCCGGGCCCGGGGGACCAACGAGCAGTACTTC
>-|TRBD2|TRBV19|TRBJ2-3
CASSIEAGTTDTQYF
TGTGCCAGTAGTATAGAAGCGGGGACCACAGATACGCAGTATTTT
>once|-|TRBV6-6|TRBJ1-5
CASRNSGQGGNQPQHF
TGTGCCAGCAGGAATTCAGGGCAAGGGGGTAATCAGCCCCAGCATTTT
>-|-|TRBV6-5|TRBJ1-5
CASSNDRSNQPQHF
TGTGCCAGCAGCAACGACAGGTCGAATCAGCCCCAGCATTTT
>-|TRBD1|TRBV19|TRBJ1-1
CASRTGGGKTEAFF
TGTGCCAGTAGGACAGGGGGGGGAAAAACTGAAGCTTTCTTT
>-|-|TRBV5-6|TRBJ2-5
CASSQDVWAETQYF
TGTGCCAGCAGTCAGGATGTTTGGGCAGAGACCCAGTACTTC
>-|TRBD1|TRBV19|TRBJ1-5
CASSIFQGAGQPQHF
TGTGCCAGTAGTATTTTCCAGGGGGCTGGACAGCCCCAGCATTTT
>-|TRBD1|TRBV5-1|TRBJ1-1
CASSLEQTGGTEAFF
TGCGCCAGCAGCTTAGAACAGACAGGGGGCACTGAAGCTTTCTTT
>-|TRBD1|TRBV28|TRBJ1-4
CASTPGRTGINEKLFF
TGTGCCTCAACCCCCGGCCGGACAGGGATTAATGAAAAACTGTTTTTT
>-|TRBD1|TRBV5-4|TRBJ2-5
CASSLAGTGGETQYF
TGTGCCAGCAGCTTGGCCGGGACAGGGGGAGAGACCCAGTACTTC
>-|-|TRBV18|TRBJ1-4
CASSPTGTLREKLFF
TGTGCCAGCTCACCGACCGGGACACTAAGAGAAAAACTGTTTTTT
>-|TRBD1|TRBV24-1|TRBJ2-3
CATSANRGTSTDTQYF
TGTGCCACCAGTGCCAACAGGGGAACAAGCACAGATACGCAGTATTTT
>-|-|TRBV3-1/TRBV3-2|TRBJ2-5
CASSQDQGPGETQYF
TGTGCCAGCAGCCAAGATCAGGGGCCGGGGGAGACCCAGTACTTC
>-|TRBD2|TRBV11-2|TRBJ2-2
CASSLLAGGPIGELFF
TGTGCCAGCAGCCTGTTAGCGGGGGGGCCGATCGGGGAGCTGTTTTTT
>few|TRBD2|TRBV5-1|TRBJ2-5
CASSLPFSGAKYF
TGCGCCAGCAGCTTACCTTTTAGCGGGGCCAAATACTTC
>-|-|TRBV5-1|TRBJ1-5
CASSSGDGNQPQHF
TGCGCCAGCAGCTCAGGGGACGGAAATCAGCCCCAGCATTTT
>-|-|TRBV6-6|TRBJ2-1
CATATPLTRERREQFF
TGTGCCACCGCCACCCCCCTGACTAGGGAGCGTAGAGAGCAGTTCTTC
>-|-|TRBV19|TRBJ2-1
CASSIGVSRGDEQFF
TGTGCCAGTAGTATAGGGGTGAGTCGAGGCGATGAGCAGTTCTTC
>-|-|TRBV6-5|TRBJ1-6
CASSYQGYNSPLHF
TGTGCCAGCAGTTACCAGGGGTATAATTCACCCCTCCACTTT
>once|-|TRBV29-1|TRBJ2-3
CSVTTVTDTQYF
TGCAGCGTTACGACAGTCACAGATACGCAGTATTTT
>-|-|TRBV10-3|TRBJ1-5
CAISESSGSNQPQHF
TGTGCCATCAGTGAGTCAAGCGGTAGCAATCAGCCCCAGCATTTT
>-|-|TRBV5-1|TRBJ1-2
CASSYLVSTMAYGYTF
TGCGCCAGCAGCTACCTAGTCAGTACTATGGCCTATGGCTACACCTTC
>once|-|TRBV5-1|TRBJ1-4
CASSLGTVDEKLFF
TGCGCCAGCAGCTTGGGGACAGTGGACGAAAAACTGTTTTTT
>-|-|TRBV5-1|TRBJ2-1
CASSLGGVRNNEQFF
TGCGCCAGCAGCTTGGGGGGCGTTCGCAACAATGAGCAGTTCTTC
>-|TRBD2|TRBV6-6|TRBJ2-3
CASSNSGGITDTQYF
TGTGCCAGCAGTAATAGCGGGGGGATCACAGATACGCAGTATTTT
>-|-|TRBV7-8|TRBJ2-7
CASSLNNYEQYF
TGTGCCAGCAGCTTAAACAATTACGAGCAGTACTTC
>-|-|TRBV28|TRBJ2-7
CASSSPGFSYEQYF
TGTGCCAGCAGCTCTCCGGGGTTCTCCTACGAGCAGTACTTC
>-|TRBD1|TRBV5-5|TRBJ2-2
CASSNGQGRNTGELFF
TGTGCCAGCAGCAATGGACAGGGGCGGAACACCGGGGAGCTGTTTTTT
>-|-|TRBV19|TRBJ2-2
CAARWTSRGGRGELFF
TGTGCCGCGAGATGGACTAGCAGGGGGGGACGAGGGGAGCTGTTTTTT
>-|TRBD1|TRBV11-2|TRBJ2-7
CASSSGQIYEQYF
TGTGCCAGCAGCTCGGGACAGATCTACGAGCAGTACTTC
>-|TRBD1|TRBV2|TRBJ2-1
CASSSAGTEYNEQFF
TGTGCCAGCAGTTCTGCCGGGACAGAATACAATGAGCAGTTCTTC
>-|-|TRBV12-3/TRBV12-4|TRBJ2-4
CASSFLARSIQYF
TGTGCCAGCAGTTTTCTCGCTCGGAGCATTCAGTACTTC
>-|TRBD1|TRBV19|TRBJ2-5
CASSTGQIETQYF
TGTGCCAGTAGCACGGGACAGATAGAGACCCAGTACTTC
>once|-|TRBV7-3|TRBJ2-3
CASSPLGGASTDTQYF
TGTGCCAGCAGCCCCCTAGGGGGGGCATCAACAGATACGCAGTATTTT
>-|-|TRBV10-3|TRBJ1-1
CAISEGDTEAFF
TGTGCCATCAGCGAAGGGGACACTGAAGCTTTCTTT
>-|TRBD2|TRBV11-1|TRBJ2-5
CASSSRTSGTETQYF
TGTGCCAGCAGCTCCCGGACTAGCGGGACGGAGACCCAGTACTTC
>-|TRBD1|TRBV24-1|TRBJ2-2
CATSDSGQGGTGELFF
TGTGCCACCAGTGATTCAGGACAGGGGGGCACCGGGGAGCTGTTTTTT
>-|-|TRBV10-3|TRBJ1-2
CAISEDRNYGYTF
TGTGCCATCAGTGAGGACAGGAACTATGGCTACACCTTC
>-|-|TRBV28|TRBJ1-1
CASSTTGIAFF
TGTGCCAGCAGTACCACAGGGATAGCTTTCTTT
>-|-|TRBV11-3|TRBJ2-7
CASSSSRDNYEQYF
TGTGCCAGCAGCTCGTCCCGGGACAATTACGAGCAGTACTTC
>-|TRBD2|TRBV9|TRBJ2-7
CASSEGLVDYEQYF
TGTGCCAGCAGCGAGGGACTAGTAGACTACGAGCAGTACTTC
>-|-|TRBV19|TRBJ2-7
CASSIGSTGEQYF
TGTGCCAGTAGTATTGGGTCGACGGGGGAGCAGTACTTC
>-|TRBD1|TRBV5-1|TRBJ2-7
CASSFRDRGSDGIFYEQYF
TGCGCCAGCAGCTTCCGGGACAGGGGATCGGATGGGATTTTCTACGAGCAGTACTTC
>once|-|TRBV6-5|TRBJ1-1
CASSPTENTEAFF
TGTGCCAGCTCCCCGACAGAGAACACTGAAGCTTTCTTT
>once|-|TRBV6-5|TRBJ1-4
CASRDRGIDEKLFF
TGTGCCAGCAGGGATAGGGGGATCGATGAAAAACTGTTTTTT
>-|TRBD1|TRBV6-5|TRBJ1-2
CASRVRGQGGYGYTF
TGTGCCAGCAGGGTCCGGGGACAGGGAGGCTATGGCTACACCTTC
>-|TRBD1|TRBV6-2/TRBV6-3|TRBJ1-1
CASSYLGDRGKKAFF
TGTGCCAGCAGTTACCTAGGGGACAGGGGGAAGAAGGCTTTCTTT
>-|TRBD1|TRBV6-2/TRBV6-3|TRBJ1-2
CASSAPGQGLNYGYTF
TGTGCCAGCAGTGCCCCTGGACAGGGGCTCAACTATGGCTACACCTTC